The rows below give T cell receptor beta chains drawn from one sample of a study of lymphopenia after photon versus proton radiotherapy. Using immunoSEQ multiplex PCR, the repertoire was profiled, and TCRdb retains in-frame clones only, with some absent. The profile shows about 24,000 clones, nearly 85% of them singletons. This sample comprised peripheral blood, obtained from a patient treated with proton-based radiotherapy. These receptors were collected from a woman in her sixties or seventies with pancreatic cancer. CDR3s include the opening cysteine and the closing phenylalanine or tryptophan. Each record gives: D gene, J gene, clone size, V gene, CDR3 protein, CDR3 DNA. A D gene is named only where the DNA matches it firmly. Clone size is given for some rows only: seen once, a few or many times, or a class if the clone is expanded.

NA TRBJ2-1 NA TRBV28 CASSLIVLTGVSEQFF TGTGCCAGCAGTTTAATAGTTTTGACGGGAGTCTCGGAGCAGTTCTTC
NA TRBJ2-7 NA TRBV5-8 CASSSSRQALSYEQYF TGTGCCAGCAGCTCCAGCAGACAGGCTCTCTCCTACGAGCAGTACTTC
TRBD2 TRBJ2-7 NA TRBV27 CASSRREGPYEQYF TGTGCCAGCAGTCGGCGGGAGGGCCCTTACGAGCAGTACTTC
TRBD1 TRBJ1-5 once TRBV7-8 CASSLYGQGHQPQHF TGTGCCAGCAGCCTCTATGGACAGGGCCATCAGCCCCAGCATTTT
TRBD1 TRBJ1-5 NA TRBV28 CASSLGQGGNQPQHF TGTGCCAGCAGCCTAGGACAGGGCGGCAATCAGCCCCAGCATTTT
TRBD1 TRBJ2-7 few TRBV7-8 CASSSRTGAYEQYF TGTGCCAGCAGCTCTCGGACAGGGGCCTACGAGCAGTACTTC
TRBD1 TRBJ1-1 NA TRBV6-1 CASSKTGLGTEAFF TGTGCCAGCAGTAAGACAGGGTTGGGCACTGAAGCTTTCTTT
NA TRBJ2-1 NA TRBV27 CASSRAQPSSYNEQFF TGTGCCAGCAGCCGCGCGCAACCGAGCTCCTACAATGAGCAGTTCTTC
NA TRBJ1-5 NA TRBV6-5 CASRGDARSQPQHF TGTGCCAGCAGAGGGGACGCCCGGAGTCAGCCCCAGCATTTT
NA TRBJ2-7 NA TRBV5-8 CASIAGLREQYF TGTGCCAGCATCGCAGGCTTGAGGGAGCAGTACTTC
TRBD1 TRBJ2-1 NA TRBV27 CASSLYRGGNEQFF TGTGCCAGCAGTTTATACAGGGGCGGCAATGAGCAGTTCTTC
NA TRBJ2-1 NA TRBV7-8 CASSYLGLSGNSYNEQFF TGTGCCAGCAGTTACCTCGGACTATCTGGAAATTCCTACAATGAGCAGTTCTTC
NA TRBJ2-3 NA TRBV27 CASRGGSTDTQYF TGTGCCAGCAGAGGAGGGAGCACAGATACGCAGTATTTT
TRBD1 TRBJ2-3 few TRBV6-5 CASRTGVGADTQYF TGTGCCAGCAGAACAGGGGTGGGAGCAGATACGCAGTATTTT
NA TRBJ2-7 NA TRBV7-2 CASSFSGTTAHEQYF TGTGCCAGCAGCTTCTCCGGGACGACGGCCCACGAGCAGTACTTC
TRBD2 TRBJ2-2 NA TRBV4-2 CASSEREGGHGELFF TGTGCCAGCAGCGAGCGGGAGGGCGGGCACGGGGAGCTGTTTTTT
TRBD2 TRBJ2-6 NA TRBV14 CASSQTSGLVRSGANVLTF TGTGCCAGCAGCCAAACTAGCGGGTTGGTCCGATCTGGGGCCAACGTCCTGACTTTC
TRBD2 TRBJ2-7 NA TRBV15 CATSTLAGEQYF TGTGCCACCAGCACCTTAGCGGGCGAGCAGTACTTC
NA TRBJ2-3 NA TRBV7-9 CASSRVTGKGGITDTQYF TGTGCCAGCAGCCGGGTTACAGGCAAAGGGGGGATCACAGATACGCAGTATTTT
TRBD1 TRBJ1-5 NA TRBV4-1 CASSLGQGQGQPQHF TGCGCCAGCAGCCTGGGACAGGGACAAGGCCAGCCCCAGCATTTT
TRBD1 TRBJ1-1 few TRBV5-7 CASSLTGDKNTEAFF TGTGCCAGCAGCTTGACAGGGGACAAGAACACTGAAGCTTTCTTT
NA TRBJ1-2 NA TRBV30 CACLSARSYGYTF TGTGCCTGTTTAAGTGCCAGGAGCTATGGCTACACCTTC
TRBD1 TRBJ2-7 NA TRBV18 CASSPGQFYEQYF TGTGCCAGCTCACCGGGACAGTTCTACGAGCAGTACTTC
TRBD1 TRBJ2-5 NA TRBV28 CASTGQGRQETQYF TGTGCCAGCACGGGACAGGGAAGGCAAGAGACCCAGTACTTC
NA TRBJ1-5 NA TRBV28 CASSYPWGDDSNQPQHF TGTGCCAGCAGCTACCCCTGGGGCGACGATAGCAATCAGCCCCAGCATTTT
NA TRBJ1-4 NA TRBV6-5 CASSSESGRNEKLFF TGTGCCAGCAGTTCCGAGTCTGGGAGAAATGAAAAACTGTTTTTT
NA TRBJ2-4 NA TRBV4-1 CASSHSGTPGDIQYF TGCGCCAGCAGCCATTCCGGGACACCCGGGGACATTCAGTACTTC
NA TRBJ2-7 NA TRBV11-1 CASSLVRGSIYEQYF TGTGCCAGCAGCTTAGTCCGCGGGTCTATCTACGAGCAGTACTTC
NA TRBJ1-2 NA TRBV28 CASSLQGWGWGYTF TGTGCCAGCAGTTTACAGGGGTGGGGTTGGGGCTACACCTTC
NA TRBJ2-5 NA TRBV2 CASRGPSLEETQYF TGTGCCAGCAGGGGACCAAGCTTGGAAGAGACCCAGTACTTC
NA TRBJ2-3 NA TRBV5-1 CASSSYTMVDTQYF TGCGCCAGCAGCTCTTACACCATGGTAGATACGCAGTATTTT
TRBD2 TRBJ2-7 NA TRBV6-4 CASSPSGGYEQYF TGTGCCAGCAGTCCTAGCGGGGGATACGAGCAGTACTTC
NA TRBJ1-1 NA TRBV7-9 CASSPGSEAFF TGTGCCAGCAGCCCTGGATCTGAAGCTTTCTTT
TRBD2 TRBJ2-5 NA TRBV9 CASSAGSGGRYQETQYF TGTGCCAGCAGCGCGGGGTCGGGCGGGAGGTACCAAGAGACCCAGTACTTC
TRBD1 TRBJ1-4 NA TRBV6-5 CASREQGAGGEKLFF TGTGCCAGCAGGGAACAGGGGGCTGGCGGTGAAAAACTGTTTTTT
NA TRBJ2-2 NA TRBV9 CASSTPPGRTNTGELFF TGTGCCAGCAGCACACCCCCGGGACGGACGAACACCGGGGAGCTGTTTTTT
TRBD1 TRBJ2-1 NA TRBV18 CASSLSGTGNNEQFF TGTGCCAGCTCACTTTCCGGGACAGGGAACAATGAGCAGTTCTTC
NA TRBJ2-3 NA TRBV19 CASSILHTGRDTQYF TGTGCCAGTAGTATCCTTCACACAGGGAGAGATACGCAGTATTTT
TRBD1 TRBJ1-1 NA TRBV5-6 CASQDDRGPRGTEAFF TGTGCCAGCCAGGACGACAGGGGTCCTAGAGGCACTGAAGCTTTCTTT